Following are 13 T cell receptor beta chains from one sample sequenced in a study of blood T cell repertoires in COVID-19. The table came from immunoSEQ multiplex PCR; TCRdb's copy has only in-frame clones and leaves some out. The table has roughly 150,000 clones, almost 85% seen once; the top ten hold around 15%. Material for sequencing was peripheral blood. These receptors were taken from a human donor with acute or convalescent COVID-19. The donor label of this sample is uncertain.

A word on this clone: This same CDR3 is encoded by further DNA sequences in the sample. This chain uses TRBV19 with TRBJ1-2; no clear D gene. Germline assignment: CDR1 LNHDA and CDR2 SQIVND (reference sequence). The CDR3 sequence is 11 residues long. V lost 6 bases to trimming and J lost 1 base, with 3 bases between them. The CDR3 DNA reads TGTGCCAGTAGCCGTAACTATGGCTACACCTTC. Translating gives CASSRNYGYTF.

The chain couples TRBV7-2 to TRBJ1-2; D remains ambiguous. Germline V lookup: CDR1 SGHTA, CDR2 FQGNSA. This CDR3 comprises 13 residues. With 1 base removed from V and 4 bases from J, the gap between germline ends came to 7 bases. This CDR3 is CASSLVGSYGYTF. In nucleotides, the CDR3 is TGTGCCAGCAGCTTAGTAGGGAGCTATGGCTACACCTTC.

The chain couples TRBV7-2 to TRBJ1-1, with 10 nucleotides matching TRBD1. V gave up 5 bases and J gave up 2 bases; unmatched junction bases: 5. This CDR3 spans 15 amino acids. The V gene's germline CDR1 is SGHTA and CDR2 FQGNSA. The chain's CDR3 is CASSPKTGGNTEAFF. The CDR3 coding sequence is TGTGCCAGCAGCCCAAAGACAGGGGGCAACACTGAAGCTTTCTTT.

This sequence joins TRBV3-1 (or the pseudogene TRBV3-2) and TRBJ2-7; 7 bases map to TRBD1. Trimming at V came to 3 bases and at J to 7 bases, leaving 9 bases not matched to a gene. This CDR3 is 14 amino acids long. Per germline, CDR1 LGHDT and CDR2 YNNKEL (reference sequence). The CDR3: CASSHLTGEREQYF. The CDR3 bases are TGTGCCAGCAGCCACTTAACAGGGGAGAGAGAGCAGTACTTC.

This chain connects TRBV2 to TRBJ1-4; D unresolved. The CDR3 is 13 residues long. The germline V and J ends were trimmed by 5 bases and 8 bases, with 12 bases remaining between them. Germline V lookup: CDR1 SNHLY, CDR2 FYNNEI. DNA for the CDR3: TGTGCCAGCAGTCCGAGGCCCCTAGAAAAACTGTTTTTT. This encodes CASSPRPLEKLFF.

Here the CDR3 DNA reads TGTGCCAGCAGCGGGGGGGGACGCATCCCTCACGAGCAGTACTTC. It translates to CASSGGGRIPHEQYF. The V call is TRBV7-2, the J call TRBJ2-7, with 7 bases fitting TRBD2. The CDR3 runs to 15 residues. Germline V gives CDR1 SGHTA, CDR2 FQGNSA. V shed 5 bases, J shed 5 bases, and the junction held 12 bases outside the gene matches.

V usage is TRBV29-1 and J usage is TRBJ1-5, with TRBD1 matching 8 bases. Germline V gene lookup returns CDR1 SQVTM and CDR2 ANQGSEA. With 6 bases clipped from V and 3 bases from J, the junction kept 7 bases outside the gene matches. The CDR3 length is 14 residues. CDR3 DNA: TGCAGCGTAGTACAGGGGGACAACAATCAGCCCCAGCATTTT. Translated: CSVVQGDNNQPQHF. Filled out from reference TRBV29-1 and TRBJ1-5, the complete variable domain reads SAVISQKPSRDICQRGTSLTIQCQVDSQVTMMFWYRQQPGQSLTLIATANQGSEATYESGFVIDKFPISRPNLTFSTLTVSNMSPEDSSIYLCSVVQGDNNQPQHFGDGTRLSIL.

The chain carries TRBV7-8 and TRBJ1-5; D is undetermined. V was clipped by 5 bases and J by 9 bases, with 14 bases between them. This CDR3 is 13 amino acids long. The V gene's germline CDR1 is SGHVS and CDR2 FQNEAQ. CDR3 sequence reads: CASSQQSYPPQHF. Written as DNA, the CDR3 is TGTGCCAGCAGCCAACAGTCCTATCCGCCCCAGCATTTT. The entire variable domain, with the rest obtained from reference TRBV7-8 and TRBJ1-5, is as follows: GAGVSQSPRYKVAKRGQDVALRCDPISGHVSLFWYQQALGQGPEFLTYFQNEAQLDKSGLPSDRFFAERPEGSVSTLKIQRTQQEDSAVYLCASSQQSYPPQHFGDGTRLSIL.

This clone was observed once. This chain joins TRBV11-2 and TRBJ1-2, with 7 positions matching TRBD1. CDR3 length equals 15 residues. Germline V gives CDR1 SGHAT, CDR2 FQNNGV. V shed 5 bases and J 2 bases; nucleotides not matched to a gene: 8. CDR3 nucleotide sequence: TGTGCCAGCAGCACCTCGGGACAGCTAAACTATGGCTACACCTTC. Its protein product is CASSTSGQLNYGYTF.

Details on this clone: Other DNA sequences from this sample encode an identical CDR3 as well. The rearrangement links TRBV6-5 to TRBJ1-2; 7 positions agree with TRBD1. With 6 bases clipped from V and 0 bases from J, the junction kept 1 base outside the gene matches. In germline, CDR1 is MNHEY, CDR2 SVGAGI. The CDR3 is made up of 13 amino acids. The CDR3 loop is CASRDRANYGYTF. CDR3 nucleotides: TGTGCCAGCAGAGACAGGGCTAACTATGGCTACACCTTC.

This chain uses TRBV18 with TRBJ2-7; 7 nucleotides match TRBD1. This CDR3 comprises 14 residues. The trim removed 0 bases at V and 2 bases at J, leaving 1 base unmatched. The germline V gene has CDR1 KGHSH and CDR2 LQKENI. CDR3 in amino acids: CASSPPTGPYEQYF. The CDR3 nucleotides are TGTGCCAGCTCACCACCGACAGGGCCCTACGAGCAGTACTTC.

The chain uses TRBV5-1 and TRBJ1-4; 10 bases are a match to TRBD1. The CDR3 runs 14 residues. Germline V gene data show CDR1 as SGHRS and CDR2 as YFSETQ. The V and J ends lost 3 bases and 10 bases, in that order; junction bases with no gene match: 6. This chain's CDR3 is CASSSDRGGVKLFF. CDR3 bases: TGCGCCAGCAGCTCGGACAGGGGGGGCGTAAAACTGTTTTTT.

The CDR3 nucleotides are TGTGCCAGCCGTAACACCGGGGAGCTGTTTTTT. It specifies CASRNTGELFF. The genes are TRBV7-6 and TRBJ2-2; D is unresolved. Germline lookup yields CDR1 SGHVS and CDR2 FNYEAQ. Between the trimmed V and J ends, which lost 8 bases and 2 bases, there was a span of 3 bases. The CDR3 sequence is 11 residues long.